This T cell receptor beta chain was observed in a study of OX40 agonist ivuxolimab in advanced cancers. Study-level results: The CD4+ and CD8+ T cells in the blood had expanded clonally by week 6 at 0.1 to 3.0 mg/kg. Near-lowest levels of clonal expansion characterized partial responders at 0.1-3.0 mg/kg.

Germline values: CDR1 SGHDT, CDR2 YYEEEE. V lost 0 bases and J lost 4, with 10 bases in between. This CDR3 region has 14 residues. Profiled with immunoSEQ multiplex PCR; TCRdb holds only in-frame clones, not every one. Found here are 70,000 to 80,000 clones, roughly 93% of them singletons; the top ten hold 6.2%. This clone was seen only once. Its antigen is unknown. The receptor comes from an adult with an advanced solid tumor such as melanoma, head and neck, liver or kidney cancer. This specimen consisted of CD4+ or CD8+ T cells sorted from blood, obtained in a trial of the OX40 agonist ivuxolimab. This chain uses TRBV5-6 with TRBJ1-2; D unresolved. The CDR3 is CASSLGSVLYGYTF. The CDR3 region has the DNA TGTGCCAGCAGCTTGGGTTCAGTACTCTATGGCTACACCTTC.